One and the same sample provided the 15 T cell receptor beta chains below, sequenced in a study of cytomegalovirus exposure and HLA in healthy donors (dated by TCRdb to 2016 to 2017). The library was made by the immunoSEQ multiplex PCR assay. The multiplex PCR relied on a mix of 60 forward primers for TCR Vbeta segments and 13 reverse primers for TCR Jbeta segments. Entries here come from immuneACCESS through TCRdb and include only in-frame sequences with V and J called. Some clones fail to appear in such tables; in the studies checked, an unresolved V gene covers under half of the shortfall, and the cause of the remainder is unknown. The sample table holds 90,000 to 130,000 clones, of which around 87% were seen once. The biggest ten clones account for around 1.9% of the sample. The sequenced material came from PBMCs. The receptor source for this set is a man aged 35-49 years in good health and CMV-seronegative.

The CDR3 region has the DNA TGTGCCTGGAGTGCGGGTATATTACGAGCAGATACGCAGTATTTT. Amino acid sequence: CAWSAGILRADTQYF. The genes are TRBV30 and TRBJ2-3, with D uncertain. The germline V gene has CDR1 GTSNPN and CDR2 SVGIG (reference sequence). V shed 1 base and J shed 4 bases, with 15 bases lying between them. The CDR3 is 15 amino acids.

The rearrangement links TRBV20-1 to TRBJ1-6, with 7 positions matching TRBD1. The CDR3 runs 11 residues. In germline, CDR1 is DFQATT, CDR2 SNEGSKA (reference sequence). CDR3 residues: CIPDREVPLHF. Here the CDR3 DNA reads TGCATCCCCGACAGGGAAGTCCCCCTCCACTTT.

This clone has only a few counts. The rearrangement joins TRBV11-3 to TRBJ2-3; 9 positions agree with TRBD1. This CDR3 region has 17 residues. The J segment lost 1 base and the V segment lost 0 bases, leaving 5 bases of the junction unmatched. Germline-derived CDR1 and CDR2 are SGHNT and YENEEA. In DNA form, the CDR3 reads TGTGCCAGCAGCTTAGAGGCGACAGGGGGTGGCACAGATACGCAGTATTTT. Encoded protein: CASSLEATGGGTDTQYF. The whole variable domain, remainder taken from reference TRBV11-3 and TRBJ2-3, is EAGVVQSPRYKIIEKKQPVAFWCNPISGHNTLYWYLQNLGQGPELLIRYENEEAVDDSQLPKDRFSAERLKGVDSTLKIQPAELGDSAVYLCASSLEATGGGTDTQYFGPGTRLTVL.

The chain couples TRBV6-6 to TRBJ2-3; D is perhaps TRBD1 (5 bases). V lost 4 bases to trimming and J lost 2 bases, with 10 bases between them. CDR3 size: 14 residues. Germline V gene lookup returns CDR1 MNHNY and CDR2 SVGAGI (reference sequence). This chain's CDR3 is CASSSTATTDTQYF. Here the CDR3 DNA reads TGTGCCAGCAGTTCGACAGCTACCACAGATACGCAGTATTTT.

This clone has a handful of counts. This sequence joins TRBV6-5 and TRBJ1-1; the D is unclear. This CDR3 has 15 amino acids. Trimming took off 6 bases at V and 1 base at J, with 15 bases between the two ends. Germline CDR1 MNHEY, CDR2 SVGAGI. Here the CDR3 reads CASSAGSPKNTEAFF. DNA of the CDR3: TGTGCCAGCAGCGCCGGGTCCCCAAAGAACACTGAAGCTTTCTTT.

For the CDR3, the DNA is TGTGCCAGCAGTTTGGTGAGGGTGCTGGGGTACAATGAGCAGTTCTTC. Residues: CASSLVRVLGYNEQFF. The chain has TRBV28 and TRBJ2-1, with D possibly matching TRBD2 (5 bases). V lost 3 bases, J lost 4 bases, and 16 bases lay in between. This CDR3 spans 16 amino acids. Germline CDR1 is MDHEN and CDR2 is SYDVKM. Full variable domain (rest looked up from reference TRBV28 and TRBJ2-1): DVKVTQSSRYLVKRTGEKVFLECVQDMDHENMFWYRQDPGLGLRLIYFSYDVKMKEKGDIPEGYSVSREKKERFSLILESASTNQTSMYLCASSLVRVLGYNEQFFGPGTRLTVL.

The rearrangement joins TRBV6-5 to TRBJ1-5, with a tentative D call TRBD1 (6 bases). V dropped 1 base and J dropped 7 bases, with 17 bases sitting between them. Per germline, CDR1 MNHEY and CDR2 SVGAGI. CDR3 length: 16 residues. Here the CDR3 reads CASSYLYRVFGQPQHF. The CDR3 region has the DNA TGTGCCAGCAGTTACTTATACAGGGTATTCGGCCAGCCCCAGCATTTT.

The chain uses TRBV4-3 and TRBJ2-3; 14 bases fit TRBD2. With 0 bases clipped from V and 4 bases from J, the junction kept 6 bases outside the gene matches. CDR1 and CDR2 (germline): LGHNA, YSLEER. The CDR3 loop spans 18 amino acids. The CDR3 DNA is TGCGCCAGCAGCCAAGATAAGGCGGGACTAGCGGGGGCAGATACGCAGTATTTT. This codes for CASSQDKAGLAGADTQYF.

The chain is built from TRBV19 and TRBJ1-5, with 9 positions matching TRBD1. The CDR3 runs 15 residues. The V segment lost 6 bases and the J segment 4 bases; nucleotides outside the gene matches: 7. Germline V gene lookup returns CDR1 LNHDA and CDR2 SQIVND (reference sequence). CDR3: CASRRGTGSNQPQHF. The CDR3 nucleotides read TGTGCCAGTAGACGCGGGACAGGGTCTAATCAGCCCCAGCATTTT. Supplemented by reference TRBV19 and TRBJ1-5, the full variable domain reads DGGITQSPKYLFRKEGQNVTLSCEQNLNHDAMYWYRQDPGQGLRLIYYSQIVNDFQKGDIAEGYSVSREKKESFPLTVTSAQKNPTAFYLCASRRGTGSNQPQHFGDGTRLSIL.

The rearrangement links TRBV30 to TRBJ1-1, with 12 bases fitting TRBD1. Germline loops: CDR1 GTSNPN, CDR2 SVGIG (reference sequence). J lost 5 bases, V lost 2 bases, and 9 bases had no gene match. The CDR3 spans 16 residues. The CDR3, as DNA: TGTGCCTGGAGTTCGCCGGGACAGGGGGCGCGAACTGAAGCTTTCTTT. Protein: CAWSSPGQGARTEAFF.

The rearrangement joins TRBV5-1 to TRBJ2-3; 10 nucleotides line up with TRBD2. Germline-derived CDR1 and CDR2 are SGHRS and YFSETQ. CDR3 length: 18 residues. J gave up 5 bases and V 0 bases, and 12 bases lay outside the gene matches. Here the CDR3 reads CASSLGLAGAFMGDTQYF. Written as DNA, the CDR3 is TGCGCCAGCAGCTTGGGCCTAGCGGGGGCCTTCATGGGAGATACGCAGTATTTT.

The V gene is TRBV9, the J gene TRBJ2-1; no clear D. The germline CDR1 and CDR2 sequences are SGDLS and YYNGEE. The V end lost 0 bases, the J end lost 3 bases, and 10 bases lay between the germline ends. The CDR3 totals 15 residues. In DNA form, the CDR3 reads TGTGCCAGCAGCGTAGCTTTGCTAAACTACAATGAGCAGTTCTTC. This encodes CASSVALLNYNEQFF.

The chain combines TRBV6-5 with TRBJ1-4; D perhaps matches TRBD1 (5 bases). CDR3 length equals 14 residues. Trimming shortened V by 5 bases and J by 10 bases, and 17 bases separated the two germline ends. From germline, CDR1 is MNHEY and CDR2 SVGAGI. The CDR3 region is CASSPFGGGRKLFF. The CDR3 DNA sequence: TGTGCCAGCAGTCCATTCGGCGGGGGGAGAAAACTGTTTTTT.

The CDR3 is CSANSPGYTF. CDR3 DNA: TGCAGTGCTAACTCCCCCGGCTACACCTTC. V gene TRBV20-1 combines with J gene TRBJ1-2; D unclear. Germline assignment: CDR1 DFQATT and CDR2 SNEGSKA (reference sequence). Trimming stripped 4 bases from V and 8 bases from J, with 8 bases between. The CDR3 has 10 residues.

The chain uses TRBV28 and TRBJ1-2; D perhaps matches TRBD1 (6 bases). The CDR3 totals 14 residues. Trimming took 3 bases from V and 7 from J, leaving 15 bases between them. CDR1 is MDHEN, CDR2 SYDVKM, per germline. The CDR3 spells CASSLAGARGGYTF. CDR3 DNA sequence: TGTGCCAGCAGTTTGGCAGGGGCTAGGGGTGGCTACACCTTC.